The 10 T cell receptor beta chains below all came from one sample that was sequenced in a study of cytomegalovirus exposure and HLA in healthy donors (dated by TCRdb to about 2017). Receptor libraries were prepared by the immunoSEQ multiplex PCR assay. For the multiplex PCR, a mixture combining 60 forward primers for TCR Vbeta segments and 13 reverse primers for TCR Jbeta segments was used. TCRdb mirrors the immuneACCESS table, restricted to in-frame sequences. Some clones are absent from its copies; in checked studies, under half trace to an unresolved V gene, and the reason for the others is unknown. For this sample the table gives around 84,000 clones, of which over 75% were detected only once. The ten largest clones add up to approximately 3.2% of the sample. What was sequenced was PBMCs. These receptors all come from a man aged 50-59 years in good health and CMV-seronegative.

J is TRBJ2-5 and V is TRBV6-5; maybe TRBD2 (5 bases). The DNA end favors TRBJ2-7, so the J call may be wrong. The CDR3 spans 13 residues. Germline V gene sequence: CDR1 MNHEY, CDR2 SVGAGI. The CDR3 sequence: CASSYRDTYEQYF. CDR3 nucleotide sequence: TGTGCCAGCAGTTACCGGGATACCTACGAGCAGTACTTC.

The V call is TRBV7-2, the J call TRBJ2-4; D is perhaps TRBD2 (5 bases). V was cut by 3 bases and J by 0 bases, with 18 bases left in between. Looked up from germline, CDR1 is SGHTA and CDR2 is FQGNSA. The CDR3 length is 18 residues. CDR3 loop: CASSLGGPTRLAKNIQYF. DNA of the CDR3: TGTGCCAGCAGCTTGGGCGGACCTACTAGACTAGCCAAAAACATTCAGTACTTC. Together with reference TRBV7-2 and TRBJ2-4, the CDR3 gives the full variable domain: GAGVSQSPSNKVTEKGKDVELRCDPISGHTALYWYRQSLGQGLEFLIYFQGNSAPDKSGLPSDRFSAERTGGSVSTLTIQRTQQEDSAVYLCASSLGGPTRLAKNIQYFGAGTRLSVL.

V usage is TRBV2 and J usage is TRBJ2-1, with TRBD2 as a possible D gene (5 bases). This CDR3 is built from 14 residues. CDR1 SNHLY and CDR2 FYNNEI come from the germline V gene. Between the trimmed V and J ends, which lost 6 bases and 9 bases, there was a span of 18 bases. CDR3: CASRAAGLGSEQFF. CDR3 in DNA: TGTGCCAGCAGAGCTGCCGGACTGGGAAGTGAGCAGTTCTTC.

The chain uses TRBV14 and TRBJ2-5, with TRBD1 matching over 8 bases. V gave up 5 bases and J gave up 5 bases; unmatched junction bases: 10. The germline gives CDR1 SGHDN, CDR2 FVKESK. The CDR3 consists of 15 residues. CDR3 amino acids: CASSFRTGSWETQYF. The CDR3 region has the DNA TGTGCCAGCAGCTTTCGGACAGGGTCCTGGGAGACCCAGTACTTC.

The chain links TRBV4-2 to TRBJ2-3, with TRBD2 matching 11 bases. The CDR3 extends over 16 amino acids. Germline trimming cut 1 base from V and 1 base from J; bases unmatched to any gene: 1. Germline V gives CDR1 LGHNA, CDR2 YNFKEQ. CDR3 sequence: CASSQVGLAGTDTQYF. DNA for the CDR3: TGTGCCAGCAGCCAAGTGGGACTAGCGGGCACAGATACGCAGTATTTT.

This clone was counted between two and nine times. V usage is TRBV6-6 and J usage is TRBJ2-2; D is unclear. CDR1 is MNHNY, CDR2 SVGAGI, per germline (reference sequence). The V end lost 6 bases, the J end lost 4 bases, and 9 bases lay between the germline ends. This CDR3 is built from 13 residues. CDR3 sequence reads: CASSSTVTGELFF. The CDR3 DNA sequence: TGTGCCAGCAGCTCCACAGTCACCGGGGAGCTGTTTTTT.

Details on this clone: The same CDR3 is also encoded by other DNA sequences in this sample. This sequence joins TRBV30 and TRBJ2-2; a weak D match, TRBD1 (5 bases). Trimming pared 0 bases from V and 4 bases from J, leaving 9 bases between. Per germline, CDR1 GTSNPN and CDR2 SVGIG (reference sequence). The CDR3 has 14 amino acids. CDR3 residues: CAWSVDSLTGELFF. CDR3 bases: TGTGCCTGGAGTGTAGACAGTCTCACCGGGGAGCTGTTTTTT.

The chain employs TRBV5-6 and TRBJ2-7, with D perhaps matching TRBD2 (5 bases). The CDR3 spans 16 residues. V lost 0 bases to trimming and J lost 6 bases, with 19 bases between them. Germline V gives CDR1 SGHDT, CDR2 YYEEEE. The CDR3 region has the DNA TGTGCCAGCAGCTTGGGGGCACTGCGGGCCAGGCCCGAGCAGTACTTC. The encoded protein is CASSLGALRARPEQYF.

This chain uses TRBV7-2 with TRBJ1-1; TRBD1 aligns across 10 bases. The CDR3 is made up of 16 amino acids. The germline CDR1 and CDR2 sequences are SGHTA and FQGNSA. The trim removed 5 bases at V and 6 bases at J, leaving 12 bases unmatched. CDR3: CASSIYPGQGSPEAFF. CDR3 nucleotide sequence: TGTGCCAGCAGCATTTACCCGGGACAGGGGAGCCCTGAAGCTTTCTTT.

For the CDR3, the DNA is TGCGCCAGCAGCCACCGGGACAGGGGGATAAACGAGCAGTACTTC. This translates into CASSHRDRGINEQYF. This chain joins TRBV5-1 and TRBJ2-7, with 11 bases that match TRBD1. The CDR3 sequence is 15 residues long. Germline CDR1 is SGHRS and CDR2 is YFSETQ. With 4 bases clipped from V and 5 bases from J, the junction kept 8 bases outside the gene matches.